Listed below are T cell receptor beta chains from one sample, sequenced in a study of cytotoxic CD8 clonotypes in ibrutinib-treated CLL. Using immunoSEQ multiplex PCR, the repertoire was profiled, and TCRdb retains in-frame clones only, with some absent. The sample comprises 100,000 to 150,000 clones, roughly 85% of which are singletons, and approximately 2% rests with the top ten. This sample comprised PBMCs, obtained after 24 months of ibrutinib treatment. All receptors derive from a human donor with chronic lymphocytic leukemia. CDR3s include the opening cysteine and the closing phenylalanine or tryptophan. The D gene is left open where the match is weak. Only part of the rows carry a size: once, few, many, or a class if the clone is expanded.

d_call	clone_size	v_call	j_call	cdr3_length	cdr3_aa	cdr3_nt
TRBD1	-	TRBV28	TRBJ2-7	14	CASTDRGGPYEQYF	TGTGCCAGCACCGACAGGGGGGGTCCCTACGAGCAGTACTTC
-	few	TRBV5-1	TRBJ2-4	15	CASSLVGGSKNIQYF	TGCGCCAGCAGCTTGGTTGGGGGATCCAAAAACATTCAGTACTTC
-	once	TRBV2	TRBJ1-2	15	CASSEGFTAGDGYTF	TGTGCCAGCAGTGAAGGATTCACAGCGGGGGATGGCTACACCTTC
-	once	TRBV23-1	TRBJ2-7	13	CASRTVLPYEQYF	TGCGCCAGCAGGACAGTCCTCCCGTACGAGCAGTACTTC
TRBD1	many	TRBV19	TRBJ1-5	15	CASSPWTGADQPQHF	TGTGCCAGTAGTCCATGGACAGGGGCGGATCAGCCCCAGCATTTT
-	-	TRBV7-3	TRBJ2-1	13	CASSLNGKYEQFF	TGTGCCAGCAGCTTAAACGGCAAATATGAGCAGTTCTTC
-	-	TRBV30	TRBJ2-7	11	CAWSVRGEQYF	TGTGCCTGGAGTGTACGGGGCGAGCAGTACTTC
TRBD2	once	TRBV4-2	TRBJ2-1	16	CASSQAGTSSYNEQFF	TGTGCCAGCAGCCAAGCTGGGACTAGCTCCTACAATGAGCAGTTCTTC
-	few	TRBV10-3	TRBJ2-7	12	CAISEWGSKQYF	TGTGCCATCAGTGAATGGGGTTCCAAGCAGTACTTC
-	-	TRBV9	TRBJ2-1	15	CASSVLVGSYNEQFF	TGTGCCAGCAGCGTCCTCGTAGGCTCCTACAATGAGCAGTTCTTC
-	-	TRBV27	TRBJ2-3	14	CASMPLTSMDTQYF	TGTGCCAGCATGCCCCTGACTAGTATGGATACGCAGTATTTT
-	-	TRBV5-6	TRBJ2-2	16	CASSLLRGSHTGELFF	TGTGCCAGCAGCTTGCTTAGGGGGAGCCACACCGGGGAGCTGTTTTTT
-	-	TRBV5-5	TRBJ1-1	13	CASSLELYTEAFF	TGTGCCAGCAGCTTGGAGCTGTACACTGAAGCTTTCTTT
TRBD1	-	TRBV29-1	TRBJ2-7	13	CSAEDRGSYEQYF	TGCAGCGCCGAAGACAGGGGATCCTACGAGCAGTACTTC
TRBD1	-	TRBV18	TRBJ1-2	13	CASSDRDNYGYTF	TGTGCCAGCTCTGACAGGGATAACTATGGCTACACCTTC
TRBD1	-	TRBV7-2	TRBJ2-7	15	CASSSGQGGPYEQYF	TGTGCCAGCAGCTCAGGACAGGGAGGTCCCTACGAGCAGTACTTC
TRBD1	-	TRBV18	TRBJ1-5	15	CASSPSTGGNQPQHF	TGTGCCAGCTCACCAAGTACAGGGGGCAATCAGCCCCAGCATTTT
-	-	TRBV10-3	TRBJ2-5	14	CAISGDGGAETQYF	TGTGCCATCAGTGGGGATGGGGGGGCAGAGACCCAGTACTTC
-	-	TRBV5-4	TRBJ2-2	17	CASSLWFRDGTPGELFF	TGTGCCAGCAGCTTGTGGTTTCGAGATGGTACCCCCGGGGAGCTGTTTTTT
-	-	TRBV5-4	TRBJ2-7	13	CASSSPTGYEQYF	TGTGCCAGCAGCTCGCCCACAGGGTACGAGCAGTACTTC
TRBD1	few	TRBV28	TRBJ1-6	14	CASRGQGRPDPLHF	TGTGCCAGCAGGGGACAGGGCCGCCCAGATCCCCTCCACTTT
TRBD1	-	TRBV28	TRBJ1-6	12	CASSQTGAPLHF	TGTGCCAGCAGTCAGACAGGGGCACCCCTCCACTTT
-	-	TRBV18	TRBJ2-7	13	CASSPQGTYEQYF	TGTGCCAGCTCACCACAGGGGACCTACGAGCAGTACTTC
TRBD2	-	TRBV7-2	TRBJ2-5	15	CASSLVWTSEETQYF	TGTGCCAGCAGCTTAGTTTGGACTAGCGAAGAGACCCAGTACTTC
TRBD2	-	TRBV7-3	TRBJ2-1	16	CASSLTGTSVVNEQFF	TGTGCCAGCAGCTTAACGGGGACTAGCGTAGTAAATGAGCAGTTCTTC
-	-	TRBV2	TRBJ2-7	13	CASSYGRDYEQYF	TGTGCCAGCAGCTACGGACGCGACTACGAGCAGTACTTC
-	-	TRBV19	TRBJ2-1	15	CASSILLGSYNEQFF	TGTGCCAGTAGTATCCTACTAGGGTCCTACAATGAGCAGTTCTTC
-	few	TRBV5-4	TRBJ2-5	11	CASSYQETQYF	TGTGCCAGCAGCTATCAAGAGACCCAGTACTTC
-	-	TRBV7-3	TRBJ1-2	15	CASSPSRRTNYGYTF	TGTGCCAGCAGCCCCTCCCGGAGGACCAACTATGGCTACACCTTC
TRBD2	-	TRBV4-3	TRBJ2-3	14	CASSPPGGGGTQYF	TGCGCCAGCAGCCCACCTGGCGGGGGTGGTACGCAGTATTTT
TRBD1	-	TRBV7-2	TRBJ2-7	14	CASSPRTGPPEQYF	TGTGCCAGCAGCCCCCGGACAGGGCCTCCGGAGCAGTACTTC
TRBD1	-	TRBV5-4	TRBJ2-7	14	CASSPGTGGPEQYF	TGTGCCAGCAGCCCCGGGACAGGGGGCCCCGAGCAGTACTTC
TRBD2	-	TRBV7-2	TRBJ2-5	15	CASSPSGIRAETQYF	TGTGCCAGCAGCCCCAGCGGGATACGGGCGGAGACCCAGTACTTC
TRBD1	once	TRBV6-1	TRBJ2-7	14	CASRPGQGTGEQYF	TGTGCCAGCAGACCGGGACAGGGGACGGGGGAGCAGTACTTC
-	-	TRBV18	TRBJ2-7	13	CASSLRQTYEQYF	TGTGCCAGCTCACTGAGGCAGACCTACGAGCAGTACTTC
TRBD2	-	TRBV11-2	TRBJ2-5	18	CASSLQGAMGLSQETQYF	TGTGCCAGCAGCTTACAAGGGGCTATGGGACTATCGCAAGAGACCCAGTACTTC
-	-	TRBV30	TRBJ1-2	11	CAWSNRDIIAF	TGTGCCTGGAGTAACAGGGACATTATAGCCTTC
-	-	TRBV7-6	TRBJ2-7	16	CASSSPGGTGNYEQYF	TGTGCCAGCAGCTCCCCGGGGGGGACAGGGAACTACGAGCAGTACTTC
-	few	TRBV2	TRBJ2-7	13	CASNRESSYEQYF	TGTGCCAGCAACAGGGAAAGCTCCTACGAGCAGTACTTC
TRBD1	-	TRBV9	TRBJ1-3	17	CASSPVAGQGRANTIYF	TGTGCCAGCAGCCCTGTAGCGGGACAGGGAAGGGCAAACACCATATATTTT
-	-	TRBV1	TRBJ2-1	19	CTSSLRSGQGAYSYNEQFF	TGCACCAGCAGCCTAAGATCGGGACAGGGGGCGTATTCCTACAATGAGCAGTTCTTC
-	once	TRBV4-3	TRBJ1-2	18	CASSQDYLTIRGTSFYTF	TGCGCCAGCAGCCAAGATTACCTAACCATAAGGGGGACAAGTTTCTACACCTTC
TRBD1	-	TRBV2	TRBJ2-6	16	CASTGTGRSGANVLTF	TGTGCCAGCACTGGGACAGGCCGCTCTGGGGCCAACGTCCTGACTTTC
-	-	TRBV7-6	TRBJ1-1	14	CASSLAPGSTEAFF	TGTGCCAGCAGCTTAGCCCCGGGGAGCACTGAAGCTTTCTTT
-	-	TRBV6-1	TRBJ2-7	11	CASSGNFLQYF	TGTGCCAGCAGCGGTAACTTCTTGCAGTACTTC
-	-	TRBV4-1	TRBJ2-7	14	CASSQDRGGGEQYF	TGCGCCAGCAGCCAAGATCGCGGTGGCGGGGAGCAGTACTTC
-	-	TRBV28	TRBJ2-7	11	CASGVSYEQYF	TGTGCCAGCGGCGTCTCCTACGAGCAGTACTTC
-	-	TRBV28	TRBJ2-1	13	CASLGGAWGEQFF	TGTGCCAGCCTGGGCGGGGCGTGGGGTGAGCAGTTCTTC
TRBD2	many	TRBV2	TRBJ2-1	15	CASSTGTSGSNEQFF	TGTGCCAGCAGTACCGGGACTAGCGGGAGCAATGAGCAGTTCTTC
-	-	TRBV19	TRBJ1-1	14	CASRLQSLNTEAFF	TGTGCCAGTAGACTACAGAGCTTGAACACTGAAGCTTTCTTT